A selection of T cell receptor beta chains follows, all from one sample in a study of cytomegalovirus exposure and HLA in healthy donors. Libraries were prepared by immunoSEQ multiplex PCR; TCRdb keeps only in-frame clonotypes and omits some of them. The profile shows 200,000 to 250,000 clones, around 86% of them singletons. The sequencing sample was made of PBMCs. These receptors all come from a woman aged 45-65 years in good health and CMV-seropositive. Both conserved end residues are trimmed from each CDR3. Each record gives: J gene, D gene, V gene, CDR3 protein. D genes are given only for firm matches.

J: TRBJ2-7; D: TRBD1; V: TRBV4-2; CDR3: ASSQDEAGGSYEQY
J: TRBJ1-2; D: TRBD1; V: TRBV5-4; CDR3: ASSLDRQGEDYGYT
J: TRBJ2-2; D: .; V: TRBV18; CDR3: ASSPVIMGQAYTGELF
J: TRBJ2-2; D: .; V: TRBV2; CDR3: ASSVYGHTGELF
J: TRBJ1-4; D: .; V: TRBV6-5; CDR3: ASSPGQATNEKLF
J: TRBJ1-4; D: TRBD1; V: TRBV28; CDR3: ASSPPPGTGWGGKLF
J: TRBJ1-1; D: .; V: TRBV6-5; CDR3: ASRETGKDEAF
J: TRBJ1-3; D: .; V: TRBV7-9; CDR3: ASSLDTFPYLSSGNTIY
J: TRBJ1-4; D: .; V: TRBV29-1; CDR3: SARGANEKLF
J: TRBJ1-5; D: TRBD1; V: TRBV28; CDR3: ASSPRTGGSNQPQH
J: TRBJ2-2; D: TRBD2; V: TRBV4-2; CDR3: ASSHLGRTSGNTGELF
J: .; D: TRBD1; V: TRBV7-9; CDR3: ASSTGTGKREQY
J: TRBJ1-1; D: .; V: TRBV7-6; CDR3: ASSSQLNTEAF
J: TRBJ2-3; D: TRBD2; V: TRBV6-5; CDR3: ASSYPSSGGADTQY
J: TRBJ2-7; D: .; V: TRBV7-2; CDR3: ASSLAVYEQY
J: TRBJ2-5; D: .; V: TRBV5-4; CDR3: ASSVDPSGVETQY
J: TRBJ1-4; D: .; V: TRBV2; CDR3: ASSEFSPTNEKLF
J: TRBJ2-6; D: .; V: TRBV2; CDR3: ASSDQGRSSGANVLT
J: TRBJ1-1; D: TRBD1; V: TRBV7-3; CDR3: ASSDRGGPEAF
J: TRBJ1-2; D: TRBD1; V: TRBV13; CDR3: ASSLDEGANGGYT
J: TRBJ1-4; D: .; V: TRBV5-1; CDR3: ASSPSETVKRGGNEKLF
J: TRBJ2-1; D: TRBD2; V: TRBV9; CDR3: ASSVLAGGNEQF
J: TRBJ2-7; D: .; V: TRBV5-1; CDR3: ASSLASGVYEQY